This paragraph covers one T cell receptor (beta chain) sequence. Its antigen is still unknown. This sample is part of a study of identical twins. Study-wide results and caveats: Within monozygotic twins, out-of-frame TCR alpha sharing was underestimated by the models. While abundant cord blood beta clonotypes carried fewer insertions, memory repertoires showed no such pattern.

After removal of 3 bases from V and 13 bases from J, the junction contained 17 bases not matched to a gene. The CDR3 has 17 residues. Template switching, a step in the protocol, added a universal primer site, and cDNA carried unique molecular identifiers. TCRdb re-derived calls from the 5' RACE reads in MiXCR, one entry per CDR3 protein. The table shows 650,000 to 800,000 distinct CDR3 sequences, with roughly 8% occurring only once. These data were likewise used in another study, on yellow fever vaccine responses in identical twins.

This chain connects TRBV12-3 or TRBV12-4 to TRBJ1-4; 10 bases line up with TRBD1. This TCR derives from a woman under 30 in good health. Sequenced: PBMCs. CDR3: CASSLSRDRGWVGGLFF. The CDR3, as DNA: TGTGCCAGCAGTTTGTCGAGGGACAGGGGTTGGGTCGGAGGACTGTTTTTT.